This entry lists 18 T cell receptor beta chains sequenced from one sample in a study of blood T cells in healthy people across ages. Next came a second PCR, run for about 6 to 11 cycles, which used a sample-barcoded 5' primer along with a J-beta primer mix. TCRdb itself ran the 5' RACE reads through MiXCR, one entry per CDR3 protein. The data show some 1.5 million distinct CDR3 sequences, 40% to 45% seen once. Material: blood. The origin of the receptors is a woman younger than 30 in good health.

This rearrangement joins TRBV20-1 to TRBJ2-1; weak D call: TRBD2 (5 bases). This CDR3 has 14 amino acids. V was cut by 6 bases and J by 3 bases, with 15 bases left in between. CDR1 and CDR2 from the germline V gene are DFQATT and SNEGSKA (reference sequence). CDR3 sequence (DNA): TGCAGTGCCGAGGGTACGCCGCGCTACAATGAGCAGTTCTTC. Protein product: CSAEGTPRYNEQFF.

In this sample, this clonotype turned up a few times. The chain joins TRBV5-1 to TRBJ2-3; possibly TRBD1 or TRBD2 for D (5 bases each). CDR1 and CDR2 from the germline V gene are SGHRS and YFSETQ. V was cut by 0 bases and J by 6 bases, with 23 bases left in between. This CDR3 is built from 18 residues. The CDR3 region has the DNA TGCGCCAGCAGCTTGGTATTGAGGGGCAGGACTGGCTTGGATACGCAGTATTTT. Encoded protein: CASSLVLRGRTGLDTQYF.

The table lists this clonotype with a few counts. The chain uses TRBV9 and TRBJ2-1, with 9 bases lining up with TRBD2. The junction had 7 bases not matched to a gene; V was cut back by 0 bases and J by 6 bases. Germline values: CDR1 SGDLS, CDR2 YYNGEE. The CDR3 loop spans 16 amino acids. The DNA of the CDR3 is TGTGCCAGCAGCGTAGATGGCGGGGGGGCCGGCAATGAGCAGTTCTTC. It translates to CASSVDGGGAGNEQFF. Together with reference TRBV9 and TRBJ2-1, the CDR3 gives the full variable domain: DSGVTQTPKHLITATGQRVTLRCSPRSGDLSVYWYQQSLDQGLQFLIQYYNGEERAKGNILERFSAQQFPDLHSELNLSSLELGDSALYFCASSVDGGGAGNEQFFGPGTRLTVL.

V and J are TRBV4-1 and TRBJ1-5; 9 bases align to TRBD1. The germline V gene encodes CDR1 MGHRA and CDR2 YSYEKL. With V trimmed by 2 bases and J by 4 bases, 6 bases remained unmatched. The CDR3 is 16 residues long. The DNA for the CDR3 is TGCGCCAGCAGCCAAAACCTCGGGACAGGGAATCAGCCCCAGCATTTT. This sequence encodes CASSQNLGTGNQPQHF.

This clonotype was detected only once. The J gene is TRBJ1-2, the V gene TRBV7-2; unclear D gene. Germline V CDR1 and CDR2: SGHTA, FQGNSA. CDR3 length equals 13 residues. V was cut by 6 bases and J by 0 bases, with 8 bases left in between. Written as DNA, the CDR3 is TGTGCCAGCAGTTACATCTCTAACTATGGCTACACCTTC. Its protein product is CASSYISNYGYTF. The whole variable domain, remainder taken from reference TRBV7-2 and TRBJ1-2, is GAGVSQSPSNKVTEKGKDVELRCDPISGHTALYWYRQSLGQGLEFLIYFQGNSAPDKSGLPSDRFSAERTGGSVSTLTIQRTQQEDSAVYLCASSYISNYGYTFGSGTRLTVV.

This sequence joins TRBV29-1 and TRBJ2-1; TRBD2 is a possible D gene (6 bases). The CDR3 consists of 16 residues. Per germline, CDR1 SQVTM and CDR2 ANQGSEA. V gave up 0 bases and J gave up 4 bases, with 16 bases separating them. The CDR3 DNA sequence: TGCAGCGTTGAAGATACGTCGCGGGATCGTTACAATGAGCAGTTCTTC. Amino acid sequence: CSVEDTSRDRYNEQFF.

V gene TRBV6-6 combines with J gene TRBJ1-2; D gene uncertain. V dropped 0 bases and J dropped 6 bases, with 11 bases sitting between them. The CDR3 runs 14 residues. Germline V gene sequence: CDR1 MNHNY, CDR2 SVGAGI (reference sequence). CDR3 protein: CASSYSLSSDGYTF. CDR3 DNA: TGTGCCAGCAGTTACTCCCTGTCCAGTGATGGCTACACCTTC.

The chain combines TRBV20-1 with TRBJ1-2; D may be TRBD1 (5 bases). Germline V gene lookup returns CDR1 DFQATT and CDR2 SNEGSKA (reference sequence). The CDR3 loop spans 13 amino acids. V was cut by 2 bases and J by 4 bases, with 11 bases left in between. The CDR3 reads CSARRQQGYGYTF. CDR3 in DNA: TGCAGTGCTAGACGGCAGCAGGGCTATGGCTACACCTTC.

The rearrangement joins TRBV6-5 to TRBJ1-1; no clear D. CDR1 is MNHEY and CDR2 is SVGAGI in the germline V gene. CDR3 length equals 13 residues. V gave up 4 bases and J gave up 6 bases, with 12 bases separating them. Here the CDR3 DNA reads TGTGCCAGCAGTTTCTTCGACTCCTCTGAAGCTTTCTTT. This codes for CASSFFDSSEAFF.

The gene calls are TRBV20-1 and TRBJ2-2; 10 bases align to TRBD2. CDR3 length: 16 amino acids. Per the germline V gene, CDR1 is DFQATT and CDR2 is SNEGSKA (reference sequence). Trimming at V came to 6 bases and at J to 4 bases, leaving 11 bases not matched to a gene. CDR3 nucleotide sequence: TGCAGTGCAGACCCCCTAGCGGGAGAATCCACCGGGGAGCTGTTTTTT. It is translated as CSADPLAGESTGELFF.

V is TRBV12-3 or TRBV12-4 and J is TRBJ2-1; weak D call: TRBD1 (6 bases). V was shortened by 2 bases and J by 5 bases, with 16 bases between the two germline ends. The CDR3 length is 16 residues. CDR3 DNA sequence: TGTGCCAGCAGTTTAAGTGGGGGCTCTAATAACAATGAGCAGTTCTTC. It encodes CASSLSGGSNNNEQFF.

The V gene is TRBV3-1, the J gene TRBJ2-7, with D hard to call. The J call is uncertain, as TRBJ2-5 better fits the DNA end. The CDR3 contains 13 residues. Looked up from germline, CDR1 is LGHDT and CDR2 is YNNKEL (reference sequence). CDR3 amino acids: CASSHHLGETQYF. Here the CDR3 DNA reads TGTGCCAGCAGCCATCACTTGGGAGAGACCCAGTACTTC.

This clonotype came up a few times. This chain links TRBV24-1 with TRBJ2-1; 7 bases agree with TRBD2. The CDR3 runs 14 residues. The V and J ends lost 1 base and 11 bases, in that order; junction bases with no gene match: 7. Germline loops: CDR1 KGHDR, CDR2 SFDVKD. CDR3 region: CATSDLLAGVKQFF. The CDR3 bases are TGTGCCACCAGTGATTTATTAGCGGGTGTAAAGCAGTTCTTC.

This clonotype has a single count. The junction does not match germline at one end; this may be a read error. The rearrangement links TRBV24-1 to TRBJ2-5; a weak D match, TRBD1 (6 bases). The germline V gene encodes CDR1 KGHDR and CDR2 SFDVKD. The CDR3 consists of 14 residues. CDR3 in amino acids: CATSDNRVMETKYF. The CDR3 DNA is TGTGCCACCAGTGACAACAGGGTTATGGAGACCAAGTACTTC.

The chain recombines TRBV5-1 with TRBJ2-1; 9 bases map to TRBD1. With V trimmed by 7 bases and J by 6 bases, 8 bases remained unmatched. The CDR3 contains 14 residues. The germline CDR1 and CDR2 sequences are SGHRS and YFSETQ. This CDR3 is CASLTGTGSNEQFF. The CDR3 nucleotides are TGCGCCAGCTTAACCGGGACAGGGAGCAATGAGCAGTTCTTC.

The rearrangement links TRBV4-1 to TRBJ2-7; no firm D call. The V gene lost 0 bases and the J gene lost 1 base, with 4 bases spanning the gap. Germline loops: CDR1 MGHRA, CDR2 YSYEKL. CDR3 length: 13 residues. CDR3 DNA: TGCGCCAGCAGCCAAGAATGGTCCTACGAGCAGTACTTC. Translation gives CASSQEWSYEQYF.

The genes are TRBV24-1 and TRBJ2-4; possibly TRBD2 for D (5 bases). This CDR3 is 14 amino acids long. V was clipped by 7 bases and J by 11 bases, with 20 bases between them. CDR1 is KGHDR, CDR2 SFDVKD, per germline. CDR3 sequence (DNA): TGTGCCACCAGAGATCTGGTTCTAGCCTCTGTTCAGTACTTC. It specifies CATRDLVLASVQYF.

The chain joins TRBV6-2 or TRBV6-3 to TRBJ2-2; D is undetermined. The germline gives CDR1 MNHEY, CDR2 SVGEGT. Trimming pared 6 bases from V and 7 bases from J, leaving 12 bases between. The CDR3 contains 13 residues. CDR3 amino acids: CASSLTRYGELFF. CDR3 in DNA: TGTGCCAGCAGCTTGACACGTTACGGGGAGCTGTTTTTT.